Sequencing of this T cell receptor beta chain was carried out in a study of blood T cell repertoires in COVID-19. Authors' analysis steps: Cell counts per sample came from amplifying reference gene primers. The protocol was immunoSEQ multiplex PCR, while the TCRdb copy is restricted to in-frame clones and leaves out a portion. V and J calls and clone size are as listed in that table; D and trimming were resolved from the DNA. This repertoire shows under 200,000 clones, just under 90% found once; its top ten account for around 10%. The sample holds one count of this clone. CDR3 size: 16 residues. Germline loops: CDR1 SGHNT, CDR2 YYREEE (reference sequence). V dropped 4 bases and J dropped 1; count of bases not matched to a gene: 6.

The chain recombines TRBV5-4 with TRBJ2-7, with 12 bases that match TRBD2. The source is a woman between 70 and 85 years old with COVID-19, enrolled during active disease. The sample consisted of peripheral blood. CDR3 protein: CASSRTSGADSYEQYF. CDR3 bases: TGTGCCAGCAGCCGGACTAGCGGGGCCGATTCCTACGAGCAGTACTTC.